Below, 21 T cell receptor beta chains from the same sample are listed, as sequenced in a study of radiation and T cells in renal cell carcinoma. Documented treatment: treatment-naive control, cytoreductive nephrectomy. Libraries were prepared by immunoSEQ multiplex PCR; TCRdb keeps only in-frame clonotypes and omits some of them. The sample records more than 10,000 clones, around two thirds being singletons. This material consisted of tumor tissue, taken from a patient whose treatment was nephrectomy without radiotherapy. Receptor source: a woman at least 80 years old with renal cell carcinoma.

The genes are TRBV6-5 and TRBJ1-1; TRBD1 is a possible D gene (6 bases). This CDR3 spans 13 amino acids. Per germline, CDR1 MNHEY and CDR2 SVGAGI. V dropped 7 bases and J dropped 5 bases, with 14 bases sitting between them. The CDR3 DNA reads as TGTGCCAGCACCCTGAGGGGGTCAACTGAAGCTTTCTTT. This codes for CASTLRGSTEAFF.

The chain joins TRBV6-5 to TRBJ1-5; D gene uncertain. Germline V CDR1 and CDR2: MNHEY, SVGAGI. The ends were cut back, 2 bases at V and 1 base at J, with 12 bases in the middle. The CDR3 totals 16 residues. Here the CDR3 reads CASSYGLPGSNQPQHF. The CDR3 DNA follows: TGTGCCAGCAGTTACGGTCTACCGGGAAGCAATCAGCCCCAGCATTTT.

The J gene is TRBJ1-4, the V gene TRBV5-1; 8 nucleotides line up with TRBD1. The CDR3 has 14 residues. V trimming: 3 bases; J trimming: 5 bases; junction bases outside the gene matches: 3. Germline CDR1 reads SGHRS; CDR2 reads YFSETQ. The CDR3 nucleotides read TGCGCCAGCAGCTCGACAGGGGAGAATGAAAAACTGTTTTTT. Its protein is CASSSTGENEKLFF. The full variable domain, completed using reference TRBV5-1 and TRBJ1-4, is KAGVTQTPRYLIKTRGQQVTLSCSPISGHRSVSWYQQTPGQGLQFLFEYFSETQRNKGNFPGRFSGRQFSNSRSEMNVSTLELGDSALYLCASSSTGENEKLFFGSGTQLSVL.

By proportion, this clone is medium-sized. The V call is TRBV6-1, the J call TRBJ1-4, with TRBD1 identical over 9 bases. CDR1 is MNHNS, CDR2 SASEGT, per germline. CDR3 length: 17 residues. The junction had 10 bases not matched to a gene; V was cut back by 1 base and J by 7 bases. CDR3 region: CASSEDPNRQGVEKLFF. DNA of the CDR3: TGTGCCAGCAGTGAAGATCCCAACCGACAGGGGGTTGAAAAACTGTTTTTT.

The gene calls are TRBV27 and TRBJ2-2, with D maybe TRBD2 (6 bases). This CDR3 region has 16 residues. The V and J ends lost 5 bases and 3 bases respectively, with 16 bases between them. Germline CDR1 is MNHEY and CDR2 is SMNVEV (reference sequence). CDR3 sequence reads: CASSAGPTWDTGELFF. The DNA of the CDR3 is TGTGCCAGCAGTGCGGGGCCAACCTGGGACACCGGGGAGCTGTTTTTT.

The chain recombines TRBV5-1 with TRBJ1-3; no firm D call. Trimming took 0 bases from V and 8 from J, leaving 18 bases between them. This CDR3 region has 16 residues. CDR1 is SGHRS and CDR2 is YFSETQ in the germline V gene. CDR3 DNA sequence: TGCGCCAGCAGCTTGGCTCCGCTGGGGTTAGAAGACACCATATATTTT. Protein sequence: CASSLAPLGLEDTIYF.

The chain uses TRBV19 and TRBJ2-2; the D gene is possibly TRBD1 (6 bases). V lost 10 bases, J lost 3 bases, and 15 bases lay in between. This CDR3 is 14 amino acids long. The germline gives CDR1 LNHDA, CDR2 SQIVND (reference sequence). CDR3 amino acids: CATRRGQYTGELFF. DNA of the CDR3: TGTGCCACCCGACGAGGACAGTACACCGGGGAGCTGTTTTTT.

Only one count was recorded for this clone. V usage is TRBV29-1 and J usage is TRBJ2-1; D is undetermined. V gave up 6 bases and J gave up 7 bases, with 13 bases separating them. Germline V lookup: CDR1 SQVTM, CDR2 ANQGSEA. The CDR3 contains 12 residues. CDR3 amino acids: CSVDIQLNEQFF. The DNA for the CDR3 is TGCAGCGTCGACATACAGCTAAATGAGCAGTTCTTC.

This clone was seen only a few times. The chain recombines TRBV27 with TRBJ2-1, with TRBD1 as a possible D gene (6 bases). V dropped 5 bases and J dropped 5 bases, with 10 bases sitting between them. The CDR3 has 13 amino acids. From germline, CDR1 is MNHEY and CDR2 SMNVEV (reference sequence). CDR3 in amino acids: CASSSNRDNEQFF. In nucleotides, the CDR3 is TGTGCCAGCAGTAGTAACAGGGACAATGAGCAGTTCTTC.

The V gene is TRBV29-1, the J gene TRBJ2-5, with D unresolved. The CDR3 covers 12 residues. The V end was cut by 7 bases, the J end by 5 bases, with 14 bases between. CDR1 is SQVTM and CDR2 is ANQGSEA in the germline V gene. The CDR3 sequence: CSGKMVSETQYF. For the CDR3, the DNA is TGCAGCGGGAAAATGGTTTCGGAGACCCAGTACTTC.

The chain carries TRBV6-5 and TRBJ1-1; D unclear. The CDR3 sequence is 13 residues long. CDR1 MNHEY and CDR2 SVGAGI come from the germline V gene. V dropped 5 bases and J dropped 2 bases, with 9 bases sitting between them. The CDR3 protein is CASSQFQNTEAFF. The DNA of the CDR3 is TGTGCCAGCAGTCAGTTTCAAAACACTGAAGCTTTCTTT.

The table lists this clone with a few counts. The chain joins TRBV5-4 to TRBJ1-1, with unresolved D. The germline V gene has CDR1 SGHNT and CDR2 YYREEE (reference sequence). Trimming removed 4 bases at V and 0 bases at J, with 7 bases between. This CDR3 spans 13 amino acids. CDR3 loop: CASSITVNTEAFF. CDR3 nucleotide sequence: TGTGCCAGCAGCATAACCGTGAACACTGAAGCTTTCTTT.

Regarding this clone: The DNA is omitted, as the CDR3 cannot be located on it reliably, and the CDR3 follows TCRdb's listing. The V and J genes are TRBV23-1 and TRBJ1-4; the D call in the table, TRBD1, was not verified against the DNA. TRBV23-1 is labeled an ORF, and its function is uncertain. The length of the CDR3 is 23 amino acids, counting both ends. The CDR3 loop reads CASSLPDRGRFARQPPRRGNCFF.

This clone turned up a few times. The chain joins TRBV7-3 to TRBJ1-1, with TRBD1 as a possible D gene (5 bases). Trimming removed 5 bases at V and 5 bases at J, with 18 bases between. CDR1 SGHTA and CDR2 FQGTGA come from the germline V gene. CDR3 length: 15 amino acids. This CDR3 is CASSLGMRGSTEAFF. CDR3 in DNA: TGTGCCAGCAGCCTAGGGATGAGGGGAAGTACTGAAGCTTTCTTT.

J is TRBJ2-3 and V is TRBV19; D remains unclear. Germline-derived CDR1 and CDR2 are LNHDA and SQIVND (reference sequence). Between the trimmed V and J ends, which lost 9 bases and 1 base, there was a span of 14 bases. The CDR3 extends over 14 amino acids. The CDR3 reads CASRPDYRTDTQYF. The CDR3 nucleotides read TGTGCCAGCCGGCCCGATTACCGCACAGATACGCAGTATTTT.

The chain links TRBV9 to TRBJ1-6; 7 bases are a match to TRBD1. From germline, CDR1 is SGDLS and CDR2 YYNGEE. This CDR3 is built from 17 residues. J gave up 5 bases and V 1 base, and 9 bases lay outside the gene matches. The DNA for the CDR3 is TGTGCCAGCAGCGTATCGGGGCCGGGACAGAATAATTCACCCCTCCACTTT. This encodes CASSVSGPGQNNSPLHF. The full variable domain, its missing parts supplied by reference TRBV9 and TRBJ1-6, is DSGVTQTPKHLITATGQRVTLRCSPRSGDLSVYWYQQSLDQGLQFLIQYYNGEERAKGNILERFSAQQFPDLHSELNLSSLELGDSALYFCASSVSGPGQNNSPLHFGNGTRLTVT.

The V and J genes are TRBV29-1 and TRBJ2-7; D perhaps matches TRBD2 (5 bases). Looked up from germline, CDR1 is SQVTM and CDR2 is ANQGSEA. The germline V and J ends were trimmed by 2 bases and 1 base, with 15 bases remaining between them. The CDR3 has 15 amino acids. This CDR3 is CSVESRRIDSYEQYF. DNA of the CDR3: TGCAGCGTTGAATCAAGGAGGATAGATTCCTACGAGCAGTACTTC.

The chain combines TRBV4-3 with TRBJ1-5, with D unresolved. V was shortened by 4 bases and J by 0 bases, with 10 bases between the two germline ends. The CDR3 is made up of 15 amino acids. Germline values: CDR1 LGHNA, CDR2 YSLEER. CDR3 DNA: TGCGCCAGCAGCCCGGGAGGCGGTAGCAATCAGCCCCAGCATTTT. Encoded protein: CASSPGGGSNQPQHF.

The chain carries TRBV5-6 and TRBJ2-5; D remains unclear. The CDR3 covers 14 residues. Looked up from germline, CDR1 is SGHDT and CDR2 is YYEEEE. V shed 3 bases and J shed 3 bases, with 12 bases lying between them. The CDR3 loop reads CASSSGPYKETQYF. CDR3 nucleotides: TGTGCCAGCAGCTCCGGCCCCTACAAAGAGACCCAGTACTTC. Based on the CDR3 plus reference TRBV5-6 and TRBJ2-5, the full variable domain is DAGVTQSPTHLIKTRGQQVTLRCSPKSGHDTVSWYQQALGQGPQFIFQYYEEEERQRGNFPDRFSGHQFPNYSSELNVNALLLGDSALYLCASSSGPYKETQYFGPGTRLLVL.

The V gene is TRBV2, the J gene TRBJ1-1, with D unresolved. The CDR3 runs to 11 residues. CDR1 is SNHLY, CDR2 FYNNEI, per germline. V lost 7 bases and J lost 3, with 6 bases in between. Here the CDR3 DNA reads TGTGCCAGCAACAGAGACACTGAAGCTTTCTTT. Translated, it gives CASNRDTEAFF.

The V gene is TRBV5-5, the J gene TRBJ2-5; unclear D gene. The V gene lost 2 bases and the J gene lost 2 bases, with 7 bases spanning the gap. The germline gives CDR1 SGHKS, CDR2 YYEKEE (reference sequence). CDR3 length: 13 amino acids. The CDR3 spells CASSFTDQETQYF. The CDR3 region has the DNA TGTGCCAGCAGCTTCACGGATCAAGAGACCCAGTACTTC.